This T cell receptor beta chain came from a study of blood T cell repertoires in COVID-19. Study-wide context: Both acute and convalescent COVID-19 samples were obtained from the United States, Italy and Spain.

CDR3 length: 14 amino acids. V shed 5 bases and J shed 2 bases, with 10 bases lying between them. Germline V CDR1 and CDR2: SEHNR, FQNEAQ (reference sequence). Original data processing: By means of reference gene primer amplification, nucleated cell counts were estimated. The assay was immunoSEQ multiplex PCR, and TCRdb's table has in-frame clones only and misses some. V, J and clone size reflect that table, while D and trimming were determined from the DNA. The sample lists some 250,000 clones, 60% to 75% occurring once. The sequenced sample was peripheral blood. V and J are TRBV7-9 and TRBJ1-3; D is possibly TRBD1 (6 bases). The clonotype was recovered from a woman at least 80 years old with acute or convalescent COVID-19. CDR3 DNA sequence: TGTGCCAGCAGCCCCTCAGGGGCTGGAAACACCATATATTTT. It translates to CASSPSGAGNTIYF.